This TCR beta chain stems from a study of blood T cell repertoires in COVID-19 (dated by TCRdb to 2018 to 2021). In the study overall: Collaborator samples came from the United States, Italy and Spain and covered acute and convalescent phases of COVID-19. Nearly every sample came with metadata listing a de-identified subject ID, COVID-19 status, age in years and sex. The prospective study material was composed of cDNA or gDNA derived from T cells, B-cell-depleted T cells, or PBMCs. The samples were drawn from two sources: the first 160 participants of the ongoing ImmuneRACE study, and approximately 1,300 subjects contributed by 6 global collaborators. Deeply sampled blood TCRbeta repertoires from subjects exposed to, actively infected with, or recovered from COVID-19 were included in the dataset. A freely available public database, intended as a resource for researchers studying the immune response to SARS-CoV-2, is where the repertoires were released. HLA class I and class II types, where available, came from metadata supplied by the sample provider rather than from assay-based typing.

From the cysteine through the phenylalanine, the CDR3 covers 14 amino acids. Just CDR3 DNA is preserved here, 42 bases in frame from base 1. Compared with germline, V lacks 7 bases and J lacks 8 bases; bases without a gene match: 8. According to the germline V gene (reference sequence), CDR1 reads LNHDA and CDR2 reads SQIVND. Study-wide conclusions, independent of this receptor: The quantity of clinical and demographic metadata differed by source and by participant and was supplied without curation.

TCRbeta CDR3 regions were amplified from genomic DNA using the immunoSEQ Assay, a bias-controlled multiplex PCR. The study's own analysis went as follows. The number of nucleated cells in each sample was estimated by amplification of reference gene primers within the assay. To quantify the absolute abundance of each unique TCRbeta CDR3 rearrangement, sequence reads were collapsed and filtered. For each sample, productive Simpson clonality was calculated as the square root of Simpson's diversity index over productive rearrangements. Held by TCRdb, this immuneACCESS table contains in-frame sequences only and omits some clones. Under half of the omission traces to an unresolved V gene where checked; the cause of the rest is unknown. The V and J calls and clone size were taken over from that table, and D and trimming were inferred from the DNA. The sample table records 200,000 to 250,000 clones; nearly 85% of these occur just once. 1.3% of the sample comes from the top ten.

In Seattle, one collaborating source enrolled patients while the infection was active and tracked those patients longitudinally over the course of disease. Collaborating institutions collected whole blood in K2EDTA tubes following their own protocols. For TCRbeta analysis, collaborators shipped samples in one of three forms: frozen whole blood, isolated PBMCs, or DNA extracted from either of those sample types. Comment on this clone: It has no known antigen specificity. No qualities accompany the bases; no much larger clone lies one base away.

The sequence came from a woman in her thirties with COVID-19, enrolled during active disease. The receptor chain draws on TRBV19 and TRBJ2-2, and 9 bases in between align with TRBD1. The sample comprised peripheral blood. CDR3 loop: CASMRDREWGELFF. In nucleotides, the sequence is TGTGCCAGTATGAGGGACAGGGAATGGGGGGAGCTGTTTTTT.